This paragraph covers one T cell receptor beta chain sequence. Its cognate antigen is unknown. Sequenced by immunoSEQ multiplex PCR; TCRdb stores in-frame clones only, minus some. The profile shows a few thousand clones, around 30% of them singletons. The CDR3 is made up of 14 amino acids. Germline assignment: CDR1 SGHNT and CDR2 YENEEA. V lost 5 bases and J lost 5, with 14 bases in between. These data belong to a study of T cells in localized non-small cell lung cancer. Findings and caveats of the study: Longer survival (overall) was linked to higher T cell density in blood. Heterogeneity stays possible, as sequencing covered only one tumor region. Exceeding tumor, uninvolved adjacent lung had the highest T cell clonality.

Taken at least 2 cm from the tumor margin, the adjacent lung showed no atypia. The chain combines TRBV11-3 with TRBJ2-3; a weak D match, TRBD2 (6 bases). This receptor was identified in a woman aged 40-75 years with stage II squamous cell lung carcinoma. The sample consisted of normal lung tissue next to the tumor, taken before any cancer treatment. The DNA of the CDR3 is TGTGCCAGCAGCCCTCAGTTGGGGGGAGATACGCAGTATTTT. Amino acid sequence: CASSPQLGGDTQYF.